This section outlines one T cell receptor beta chain sequence together with its context. Germline lookup yields CDR1 PRHDT and CDR2 FYEKMQ (reference sequence). This CDR3 contains 15 residues. Trimming cost V 5 bases and J 8 bases, with 18 bases left between them. This entry is derived from a study of blood T cell repertoires in COVID-19. At the level of the study: Some COVID-19 samples were acute and others convalescent; all came from the United States, Italy and Spain. Nucleic acid was either cDNA or gDNA, and it came from T cells, B-cell-depleted T cells, or PBMCs.

In the authors' workflow: From reference gene primer amplification, estimates of nucleated cell counts were derived. Here immunoSEQ multiplex PCR was the method, and the copy in TCRdb shows in-frame clones only, minus some. The V and J calls and clone size were taken over from that table, and D and trimming were inferred from the DNA. The profile shows 200,000 or so clones, roughly 80% of them singletons. The sequencing input was peripheral blood. The receptor was derived from a woman between 55 and 75 years old who had recovered from COVID-19. The chain has TRBV13 and TRBJ1-4; a possible D gene is TRBD1 (6 bases). The CDR3 nucleotides read TGTGCCAGCAGCCCGCGAGGGGGGGGTGACGAAAAACTGTTTTTT. As protein: CASSPRGGGDEKLFF.